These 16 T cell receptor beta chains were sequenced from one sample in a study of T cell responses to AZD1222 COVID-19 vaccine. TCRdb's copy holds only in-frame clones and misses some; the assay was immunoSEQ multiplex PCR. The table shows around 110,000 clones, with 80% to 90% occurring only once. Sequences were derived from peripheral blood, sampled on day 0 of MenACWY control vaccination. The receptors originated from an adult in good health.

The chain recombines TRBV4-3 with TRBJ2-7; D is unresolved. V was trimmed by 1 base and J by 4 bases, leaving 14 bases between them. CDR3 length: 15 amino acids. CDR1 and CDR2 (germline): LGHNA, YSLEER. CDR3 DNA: TGCGCCAGCAGCCAAGTGCGGCTAGGATTGTACGAGCAGTACTTC. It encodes CASSQVRLGLYEQYF.

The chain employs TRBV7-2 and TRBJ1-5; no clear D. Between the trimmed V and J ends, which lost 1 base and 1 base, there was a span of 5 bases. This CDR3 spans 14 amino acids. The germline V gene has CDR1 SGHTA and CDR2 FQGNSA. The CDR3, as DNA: TGTGCCAGCAGCTTAGGGCCCAGCAATCAGCCCCAGCATTTT. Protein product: CASSLGPSNQPQHF.

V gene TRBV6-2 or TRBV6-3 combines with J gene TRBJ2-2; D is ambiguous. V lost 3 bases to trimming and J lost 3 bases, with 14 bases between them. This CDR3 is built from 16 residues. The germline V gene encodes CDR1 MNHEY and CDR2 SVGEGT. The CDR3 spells CASSYRESQYTGELFF. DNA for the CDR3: TGTGCCAGCAGTTATAGAGAGAGTCAATACACCGGGGAGCTGTTTTTT.

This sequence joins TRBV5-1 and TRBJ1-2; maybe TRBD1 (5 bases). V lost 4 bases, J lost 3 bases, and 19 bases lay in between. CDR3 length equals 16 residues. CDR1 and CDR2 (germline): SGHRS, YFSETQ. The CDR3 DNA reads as TGCGCCAGCAGCGAACAGGCATCCACAGGCGACTATGGCTACACCTTC. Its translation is CASSEQASTGDYGYTF.

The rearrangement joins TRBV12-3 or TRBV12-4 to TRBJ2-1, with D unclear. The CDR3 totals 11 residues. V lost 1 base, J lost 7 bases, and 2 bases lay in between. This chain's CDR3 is CASSLGNEQFF. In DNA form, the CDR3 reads TGTGCCAGCAGTTTAGGGAATGAGCAGTTCTTC.

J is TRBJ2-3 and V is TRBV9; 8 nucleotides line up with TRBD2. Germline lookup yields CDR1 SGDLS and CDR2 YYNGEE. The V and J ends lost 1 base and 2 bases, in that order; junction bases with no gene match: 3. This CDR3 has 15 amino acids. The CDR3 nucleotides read TGTGCCAGCAGCGTAACGGGGGGGAACACAGATACGCAGTATTTT. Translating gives CASSVTGGNTDTQYF.

The CDR3 sequence: CASSVGRDPTAEAFF. CDR3 nucleotides: TGTGCCAGCAGCGTAGGTAGGGATCCTACAGCTGAAGCTTTCTTT. This chain joins TRBV9 and TRBJ1-1; D call uncertain. The germline V gene encodes CDR1 SGDLS and CDR2 YYNGEE. The CDR3 length is 15 residues. The germline V and J ends were trimmed by 0 bases and 6 bases, with 15 bases remaining between them.

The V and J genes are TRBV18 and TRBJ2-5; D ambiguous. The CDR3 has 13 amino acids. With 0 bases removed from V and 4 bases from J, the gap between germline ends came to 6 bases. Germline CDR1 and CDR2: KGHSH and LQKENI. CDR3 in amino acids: CASSPPSGETQYF. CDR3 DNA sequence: TGTGCCAGCTCACCACCGTCGGGAGAGACCCAGTACTTC.

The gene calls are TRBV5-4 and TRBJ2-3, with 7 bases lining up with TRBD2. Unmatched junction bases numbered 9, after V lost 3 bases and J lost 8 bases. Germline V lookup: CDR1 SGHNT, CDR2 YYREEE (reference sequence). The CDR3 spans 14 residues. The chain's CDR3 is CASSSTGTKGTQYF. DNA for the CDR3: TGTGCCAGCAGCTCAACCGGGACTAAGGGTACGCAGTATTTT. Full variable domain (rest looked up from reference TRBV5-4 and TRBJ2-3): ETGVTQSPTHLIKTRGQQVTLRCSSQSGHNTVSWYQQALGQGPQFIFQYYREEENGRGNFPPRFSGLQFPNYSSELNVNALELDDSALYLCASSSTGTKGTQYFGPGTRLTVL.

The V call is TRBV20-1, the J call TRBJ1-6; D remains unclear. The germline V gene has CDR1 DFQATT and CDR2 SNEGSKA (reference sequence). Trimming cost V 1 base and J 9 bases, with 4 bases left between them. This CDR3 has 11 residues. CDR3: CSARGSSPLHF. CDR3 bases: TGCAGTGCTAGAGGTAGTTCACCCCTCCACTTT.

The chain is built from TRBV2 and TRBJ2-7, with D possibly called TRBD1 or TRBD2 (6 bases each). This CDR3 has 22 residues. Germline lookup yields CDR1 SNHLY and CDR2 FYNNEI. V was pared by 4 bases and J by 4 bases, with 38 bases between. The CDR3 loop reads CASSAYRSTYPGGGTAQYEQYF. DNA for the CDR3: TGTGCCAGCAGTGCCTACCGTTCGACCTACCCCGGGGGCGGGACGGCTCAATACGAGCAGTACTTC.

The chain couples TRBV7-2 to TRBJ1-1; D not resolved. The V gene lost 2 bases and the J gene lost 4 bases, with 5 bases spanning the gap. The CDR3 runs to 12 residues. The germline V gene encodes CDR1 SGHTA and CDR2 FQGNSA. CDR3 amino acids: CASSLKITEAFF. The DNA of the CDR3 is TGTGCCAGCAGCTTAAAAATCACTGAAGCTTTCTTT.

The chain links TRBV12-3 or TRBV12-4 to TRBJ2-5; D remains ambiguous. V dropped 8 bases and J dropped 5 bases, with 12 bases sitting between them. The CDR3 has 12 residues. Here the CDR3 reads CASGPVEETQYF. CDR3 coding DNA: TGTGCCAGCGGACCCGTGGAGGAGACCCAGTACTTC.

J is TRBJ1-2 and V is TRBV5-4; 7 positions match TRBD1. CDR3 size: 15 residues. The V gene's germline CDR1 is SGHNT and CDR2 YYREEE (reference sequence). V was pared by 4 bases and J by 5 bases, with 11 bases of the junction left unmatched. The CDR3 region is CASSPEGATIYGYTF. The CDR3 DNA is TGTGCCAGCAGCCCGGAGGGGGCAACAATATATGGCTACACCTTC.

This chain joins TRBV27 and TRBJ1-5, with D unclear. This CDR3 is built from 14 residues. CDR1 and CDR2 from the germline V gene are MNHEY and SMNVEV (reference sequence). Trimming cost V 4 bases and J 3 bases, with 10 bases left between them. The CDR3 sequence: CASSSGLLNQPQHF. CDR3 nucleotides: TGTGCCAGCAGTTCGGGCCTTCTCAATCAGCCCCAGCATTTT.

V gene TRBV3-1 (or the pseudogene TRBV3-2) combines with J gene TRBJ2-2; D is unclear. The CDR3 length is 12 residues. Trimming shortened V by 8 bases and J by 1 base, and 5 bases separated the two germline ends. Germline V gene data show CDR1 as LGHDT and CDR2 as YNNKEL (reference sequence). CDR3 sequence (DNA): TGTGCCAGCGAAAGGAACACCGGGGAGCTGTTTTTT. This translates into CASERNTGELFF.